What follows are 20 T cell receptor beta chains derived from one specimen sequenced in a study of molecular identifiers for immune sequencing clone quantification. A single record per CDR3 protein comes from TCRdb applying MiXCR to the PCR reads. The sample contains about 300,000 distinct CDR3 sequences, about 20% of which appear only once. Sequencing input: naive CD8+ T cells from blood, with Jurkat cell RNA spiked in. Regarding subset: FACS-sorted CD8+CD4-CCR7+CD45RA+ naive T cells. The receptor source for this set is a human donor in good health. Some libraries in this study had Jurkat cell RNA spiked in.

The chain links TRBV2 to TRBJ2-2, with TRBD2 matching over 9 bases. J lost 3 bases, V lost 3 bases, and 8 bases had no gene match. Germline V CDR1 and CDR2: SNHLY, FYNNEI. This CDR3 spans 17 amino acids. This CDR3 reads CASSDPEGLAYTGELFF. The CDR3 coding sequence is TGTGCCAGCAGTGACCCCGAGGGACTAGCTTACACCGGGGAGCTGTTTTTT.

This clonotype was found many times. The chain links TRBV14 to TRBJ2-7; TRBD2 matches 8 bases. Germline CDR1 is SGHDN and CDR2 is FVKESK. The CDR3 loop spans 15 amino acids. The V and J ends lost 0 bases and 2 bases, in that order; junction bases with no gene match: 3. Here the CDR3 reads CASSQEAGGAYEQYF. The CDR3 bases are TGTGCCAGCAGCCAAGAGGCGGGGGGAGCCTACGAGCAGTACTTC.

This clonotype was counted many times. The genes are TRBV15 and TRBJ2-4; possibly TRBD2 for D (5 bases). There are 18 residues in the CDR3. Germline V CDR1 and CDR2: LNHNV, YYDKDF (reference sequence). The V and J ends lost 0 bases and 3 bases respectively, with 18 bases between them. CDR3 DNA: TGTGCCACCAGCAGAGATAGCTATGGGGAGACGGACAAAAACATTCAGTACTTC. Translating gives CATSRDSYGETDKNIQYF.

To note about this clonotype: This may stem from a read error, because a much larger clone lies one nucleotide away. The rearrangement links TRBV13 to TRBJ2-1; 11 nucleotides line up with TRBD2. Per the germline V gene, CDR1 is PRHDT and CDR2 is FYEKMQ (reference sequence). The CDR3 extends over 15 amino acids. J gave up 5 bases and V 5 bases, and 5 bases lay outside the gene matches. The CDR3 region is CASSPGLAVHNEQFF. DNA of the CDR3: TGTGCCAGCAGCCCGGGACTAGCGGTTCACAATGAGCAGTTCTTC.

This clonotype was counted many times. The rearrangement links TRBV27 to TRBJ2-5; D remains unclear. CDR3 length equals 12 residues. V gave up 5 bases and J gave up 7 bases, with 11 bases separating them. Germline-derived CDR1 and CDR2 are MNHEY and SMNVEV (reference sequence). The CDR3 reads CASSPGGVTQYF. The CDR3 region has the DNA TGTGCCAGCAGTCCCGGCGGTGTGACCCAGTACTTC.

Regarding this clonotype: A much larger clone lies one base from this, so it may be a read error. The J gene is TRBJ2-3, the V gene TRBV6-2 or TRBV6-3; the match to TRBD1 covers 9 bases. Looked up from germline, CDR1 is MNHEY and CDR2 is SVGEGT. The CDR3 runs to 15 residues. The CDR3 coding sequence is TGTGCCGGCAGTTACAGGGACAGGGCGACAGATACGCAGTATTTT. This gives the protein CAGSYRDRATDTQYF.

This clonotype was counted many times. The rearrangement links TRBV29-1 to TRBJ2-7; D gene unclear. Germline loops: CDR1 SQVTM, CDR2 ANQGSEA. Trimming removed 0 bases at V and 7 bases at J, with 10 bases between. This CDR3 region has 12 residues. The CDR3 reads CSVEDRSREQYF. For the CDR3, the DNA is TGCAGCGTTGAAGATCGGAGCAGGGAGCAGTACTTC.

Remarks on this clonotype: A read error is possible here, since a much larger clone lies one base away. The chain joins TRBV6-5 to TRBJ2-3; TRBD1 matches at 7 bases. The CDR3 sequence is 12 residues long. CDR1 is MNHEY and CDR2 is SVGAGI in the germline V gene. The CDR3 region has the DNA TGTGCCAGCAATTACTCCGGGACAGAGCAGTATTTT. Its translation is CASNYSGTEQYF.

Notes on this clonotype: A much larger clone differs by one base, so this may be a read error. The chain is built from TRBV12-3 or TRBV12-4 and TRBJ1-6; no definite D call. The germline V and J ends were trimmed by 2 bases and 11 bases, with 10 bases remaining between them. This CDR3 is built from 13 residues. The CDR3 DNA reads TGTGCCAGCAGTTTAAGTGGGAATCCACCCCTCCACTTT. The encoded protein is CASSLSGNPPLHF.

This clonotype was recorded a few times. The J gene is TRBJ2-6, the V gene TRBV27; TRBD1 matches 7 bases. Germline trimming cut 6 bases from V and 0 bases from J; bases unmatched to any gene: 8. There are 17 residues in the CDR3. CDR1 and CDR2 from the germline V gene are MNHEY and SMNVEV (reference sequence). Here the CDR3 DNA reads TGTGCCAGCAGCTGGGACAGCCTAGCCTCTGGGGCCAACGTCCTGACTTTC. This gives the protein CASSWDSLASGANVLTF.

A word on this clonotype: One base away lies a much larger clone, so this may be a sequencing read error. The chain combines TRBV23-1 with TRBJ2-5; 9 bases match TRBD2. TRBV23-1 is an ORF, with its function uncertain. V was pared by 4 bases and J by 2 bases, with 8 bases of the junction left unmatched. The CDR3 loop spans 16 amino acids. CDR3 bases: TGCGCCAGCAGTCGAGATTCTAGCGGGATTCAAGAGACCCAGTACTTC. Its protein product is CASSRDSSGIQETQYF.

This clonotype was seen at least ten times. The rearrangement joins TRBV4-3 to TRBJ2-3; D unresolved. Germline V gene sequence: CDR1 LGHNA, CDR2 YSLEER. The CDR3 sequence is 15 residues long. The V end lost 2 bases, the J end lost 2 bases, and 11 bases lay between the germline ends. Here the CDR3 reads CASSQTWASTDTQYF. The CDR3 nucleotides are TGCGCCAGCAGCCAAACGTGGGCTTCCACAGATACGCAGTATTTT.

To note about this clonotype: A clone one base away is much larger, so this may be a read error. The J gene is TRBJ2-3, the V gene TRBV29-1; D is perhaps TRBD1 or TRBD2 (6 bases each). The CDR3 is 13 residues long. Germline-derived CDR1 and CDR2 are SQVTM and ANQGSEA. The DNA for the CDR3 is TGCAGCGCCGAGGGGGGTATGGCAGATACGCGGTATTTT. Translating it yields CSAEGGMADTRYF.

This clonotype was counted many times. This chain links TRBV7-9 with TRBJ2-7; TRBD1 agrees at 9 bases. CDR3 length equals 16 residues. The junction had 12 bases not matched to a gene; V was cut back by 3 bases and J by 6 bases. Per germline, CDR1 SEHNR and CDR2 FQNEAQ (reference sequence). CDR3 nucleotide sequence: TGTGCCAGCAGCTTCCCACCCGGGACAGGGAACTTCGAGCAGTACTTC. It is translated as CASSFPPGTGNFEQYF.

This clonotype showed up many times. The chain uses TRBV21-1 and TRBJ1-5. TRBV21-1 is noted as a pseudogene. CDR3 size: 12 residues. In DNA, the CDR3 is TGTGCCAGCAGGGTGAGCAATCAGCCCCAGCATTTT. Encoded protein: CASRVSNQPQHF.

This clonotype was counted ten times or more. V is TRBV7-3 and J is TRBJ2-3; 8 bases are a match to TRBD2. This CDR3 spans 16 amino acids. The germline CDR1 and CDR2 sequences are SGHTA and FQGTGA. Losses at the gene ends were 1 base for V and 3 bases for J; bases not matched to a gene: 6. CDR3 bases: TGTGCCAGCAGCTTAATCCCGGGAGGGGGTACAGATACGCAGTATTTT. It yields the protein CASSLIPGGGTDTQYF.

V gene TRBV12-5 combines with J gene TRBJ2-2; 10 bases agree with TRBD1. There are 16 residues in the CDR3. CDR1 is LGHNT, CDR2 FRNRAP, per germline. The ends lost 5 bases at V and 4 bases at J; junction bases unmatched: 7. The CDR3 reads CASGPPGQGFTGELFF. The CDR3 DNA sequence: TGTGCTAGTGGTCCGCCGGGACAGGGGTTCACCGGGGAGCTGTTTTTT.

The table lists this clonotype with a few counts. The CDR3 here is CSVRFRGRYEQYF. The CDR3 DNA reads TGCAGCGTAAGGTTCCGCGGGAGATACGAGCAGTACTTC. V is TRBV29-1 and J is TRBJ2-7; 7 bases match TRBD2. V lost 6 bases to trimming and J lost 4 bases; unmatched junction nucleotides: 9. Germline CDR1 is SQVTM and CDR2 is ANQGSEA. The CDR3 is 13 amino acids.

Many counts were recorded for this clonotype. The chain recombines TRBV7-2 with TRBJ2-1; no reliable D call. V dropped 2 bases and J dropped 6 bases, with 5 bases sitting between them. The CDR3 has 12 amino acids. Germline values: CDR1 SGHTA, CDR2 FQGNSA. CDR3 bases: TGTGCCAGCAGCTTAAATTTCAATGAGCAGTTCTTC. Protein product: CASSLNFNEQFF.

This clonotype was counted ten times or more. The rearrangement joins TRBV7-9 to TRBJ2-3; D uncertain. Trimming stripped 1 base from V and 4 bases from J, with 9 bases between. Germline-derived CDR1 and CDR2 are SEHNR and FQNEAQ (reference sequence). The CDR3 is 14 amino acids. The CDR3 DNA is TGTGCCAGCAGCTTAGGGATAGGCCCAGATACGCAGTATTTT. Translated: CASSLGIGPDTQYF.